The rows below give T cell receptor beta chains drawn from one sample of a study of blood T cell repertoires in COVID-19. Assay: immunoSEQ multiplex PCR; the TCRdb copy retains only in-frame clones and omits some. The table lists 200,000 to 250,000 clones, about four fifths of them singletons. Sequenced material: PBMCs or T cells enriched from blood (not recorded which). These receptors were taken from a man between 60 and 75 years old who had recovered from COVID-19. The CDR3 runs from the conserved cysteine through the conserved F or W. A D gene is named only where the DNA matches it firmly. Only part of the rows carry a size: once, few, many, or a class if the clone is expanded.

len | j_gene | abundance | d_gene | v_gene | CDR3aa | CDR3nt
14 | TRBJ1-1 | few | NA | TRBV11-3 | CASSLTGLHTEAFF | TGTGCCAGCAGCTTGACAGGCCTTCACACTGAAGCTTTCTTT
16 | TRBJ1-1 | once | NA | TRBV5-8 | CASSFPQGIVNTEAFF | TGTGCCAGCAGCTTCCCCCAGGGCATCGTGAACACTGAAGCTTTCTTT
15 | TRBJ1-1 | NA | NA | TRBV19 | CASTDRTAMNTEAFF | TGTGCCAGTACCGATAGGACAGCAATGAACACTGAAGCTTTCTTT
16 | TRBJ1-4 | NA | TRBD1 | TRBV5-5 | CASSLTTGSGLNKLFF | TGTGCCAGCAGCTTAACGACAGGGAGTGGCCTGAATAAACTGTTTTTT
16 | TRBJ2-1 | NA | NA | TRBV5-1 | CASSWGQLSSYNEQFF | TGCGCCAGCAGCTGGGGACAATTGAGCTCCTACAATGAGCAGTTCTTC
15 | TRBJ2-2 | NA | NA | TRBV4-2 | CASSQVGGNTGELFF | TGTGCCAGCAGCCAAGTGGGGGGGAACACCGGGGAGCTGTTTTTT
14 | TRBJ1-1 | NA | NA | TRBV5-1 | CASSSGVGNTEAFF | TGCGCCAGCAGCTCTGGAGTGGGGAACACTGAAGCTTTCTTT
14 | TRBJ1-1 | NA | TRBD1 | TRBV18 | CASSPGQVGTEAFF | TGTGCCAGCTCACCGGGACAGGTCGGCACTGAAGCTTTCTTT
18 | TRBJ2-1 | NA | TRBD2 | TRBV7-8 | CASSLVLGASGGGDEQFF | TGTGCCAGCAGCTTAGTACTGGGGGCTAGCGGGGGAGGTGATGAGCAGTTCTTC
14 | TRBJ2-7 | once | TRBD1 | TRBV5-6 | CASSWGTGVHEQYF | TGTGCCAGCAGCTGGGGGACAGGGGTCCACGAGCAGTACTTC
15 | TRBJ1-5 | once | TRBD1 | TRBV19 | CASSGSRDSTQPQHF | TGTGCCAGTAGTGGCTCTCGGGACAGTACCCAGCCCCAGCATTTT
16 | TRBJ2-5 | NA | TRBD2 | TRBV4-3 | CASSQEFLAGGETQYF | TGCGCCAGCAGCCAAGAGTTCCTAGCGGGGGGCGAGACCCAGTACTTC
15 | TRBJ1-3 | once | NA | TRBV18 | CASSPNGDTGNTIYF | TGTGCCAGCTCACCAAACGGGGATACTGGAAACACCATATATTTT
13 | TRBJ2-7 | NA | TRBD1 | TRBV6-5 | CASIRTGRPEQYF | TGTGCCAGCATTAGGACAGGGCGGCCCGAGCAGTACTTC
14 | TRBJ1-2 | NA | TRBD1 | TRBV11-3 | CASSFGTGGSGYTF | TGTGCCAGCAGCTTTGGGACAGGGGGCTCTGGCTACACCTTC
14 | TRBJ2-3 | NA | TRBD2 | TRBV15 | CATSISGATDTQYF | TGTGCCACCAGCATTAGCGGGGCCACAGATACGCAGTATTTT
15 | TRBJ2-5 | few | TRBD1 | TRBV7-2 | CASSPWTGGRETQYF | TGTGCCAGCAGCCCCTGGACAGGGGGCCGAGAGACCCAGTACTTC
14 | TRBJ1-1 | few | NA | TRBV7-8 | CASSPGTMNTEAFF | TGTGCCAGCAGCCCTGGGACAATGAACACTGAAGCTTTCTTT
14 | TRBJ2-2 | NA | NA | TRBV2 | CASSDRENTGELFF | TGTGCCAGCAGTGACAGGGAAAACACCGGGGAGCTGTTTTTT
14 | TRBJ1-6 | NA | NA | TRBV5-6 | CASSLGGGNSPLHF | TGTGCCAGCAGCTTGGGGGGCGGTAATTCACCCCTCCACTTT
16 | TRBJ2-6 | once | NA | TRBV5-8 | CASSLWGDSGANVLTF | TGTGCCAGCAGCTTGTGGGGGGACTCTGGGGCCAACGTCCTGACTTTC
14 | TRBJ1-1 | NA | TRBD1 | TRBV19 | CASYGQGAYTEAFF | TGTGCCAGTTACGGGCAGGGGGCGTACACTGAAGCTTTCTTT
15 | TRBJ2-6 | NA | NA | TRBV9 | CASSTRNSGANVLTF | TGTGCCAGCAGCACTCGTAACTCTGGGGCCAACGTCCTGACTTTC
15 | TRBJ2-3 | NA | NA | TRBV11-2 | CASSLVAEATDTQYF | TGTGCCAGCAGCTTAGTTGCCGAGGCCACAGATACGCAGTATTTT
15 | TRBJ1-1 | NA | NA | TRBV9 | CASSVGSQGNTEAFF | TGTGCCAGCAGCGTAGGCTCACAGGGGAACACTGAAGCTTTCTTT
15 | TRBJ1-1 | NA | NA | TRBV3-1/TRBV3-2 | CASSQVPGGNTEAFF | TGTGCCAGCAGCCAAGTTCCTGGCGGGAACACTGAAGCTTTCTTT
15 | TRBJ2-7 | NA | TRBD2 | TRBV11-3 | CASSPGIAGGYEQYF | TGTGCCAGCAGCCCCGGGATAGCGGGGGGCTACGAGCAGTACTTC
14 | TRBJ2-1 | NA | NA | TRBV14 | CASSSPGLPLEQFF | TGTGCCAGCAGTTCACCGGGACTTCCTCTGGAGCAGTTCTTC
14 | TRBJ2-1 | NA | NA | TRBV5-1 | CASSLGAVGNEQFF | TGCGCCAGCAGCTTGGGGGCAGTCGGCAATGAGCAGTTCTTC
14 | TRBJ2-1 | NA | NA | TRBV5-5 | CASSLEFSANEQFF | TGTGCCAGCAGCTTGGAGTTCAGTGCCAATGAGCAGTTCTTC
16 | TRBJ1-5 | NA | NA | TRBV2 | CASSAQGTKGNQPQHF | TGTGCCAGCAGTGCCCAGGGAACCAAGGGCAATCAGCCCCAGCATTTT
15 | TRBJ2-1 | once | TRBD2 | TRBV7-2 | CASSRTSGRNNEQFF | TGTGCCAGCAGCCGCACTAGCGGGCGAAACAATGAGCAGTTCTTC
16 | TRBJ2-3 | NA | NA | TRBV5-1 | CASSLGGFTSTDTQYF | TGCGCCAGCAGCTTGGGAGGGTTTACTAGCACAGATACGCAGTATTTT
15 | TRBJ2-6 | NA | NA | TRBV11-2 | CASSLAVSGANVLTF | TGTGCCAGCAGCTTAGCCGTTTCCGGGGCCAACGTCCTGACTTTC
16 | TRBJ1-2 | NA | NA | TRBV6-5 | CASSYNRPPVNYGYTF | TGTGCCAGCAGTTACAACAGGCCGCCGGTTAACTATGGCTACACCTTC
15 | TRBJ2-3 | few | NA | TRBV11-2 | CASSGDFPNTDTQYF | TGTGCCAGCAGCGGGGACTTCCCGAACACAGATACGCAGTATTTT
15 | TRBJ1-1 | NA | NA | TRBV10-3 | CAISDRGRLNTEAFF | TGTGCCATCAGTGATAGGGGCAGATTGAACACTGAAGCTTTCTTT
13 | TRBJ2-5 | NA | TRBD1 | TRBV29-1 | CSGRDRVQETQYF | TGCAGCGGAAGGGACAGGGTCCAAGAGACCCAGTACTTC
15 | TRBJ2-1 | NA | NA | TRBV10-1 | CASSESSDNYNEQFF | TGCGCCAGCAGTGAGTCGTCGGACAACTACAATGAGCAGTTCTTC
15 | TRBJ2-1 | NA | NA | TRBV4-3 | CASSQDLQLVRGQFF | TGCGCCAGCAGCCAAGATCTACAGCTGGTCCGTGGGCAGTTCTTC
14 | TRBJ2-3 | NA | NA | TRBV10-3 | CAISPDSDTDTQYF | TGTGCCATCAGTCCGGACTCCGACACAGATACGCAGTATTTT
13 | TRBJ2-7 | NA | NA | TRBV25-1 | CASSDTGRYEQYF | TGTGCCAGCAGTGACACAGGACGCTACGAGCAGTACTTC
15 | TRBJ1-2 | NA | NA | TRBV3-1/TRBV3-2 | CASSQGSTGSYGYTF | TGTGCCAGCAGCCAAGGAAGTACAGGGTCCTATGGCTACACCTTC
15 | TRBJ2-1 | once | TRBD2 | TRBV25-1 | CASSELAGVIGEQFF | TGTGCCAGCAGTGAACTAGCGGGGGTGATTGGTGAGCAGTTCTTC
16 | TRBJ1-1 | NA | NA | TRBV4-3 | CASSQDPGMRWTEAFF | TGCGCCAGCAGCCAAGATCCCGGCATGAGGTGGACTGAAGCTTTCTTT
15 | TRBJ1-1 | NA | TRBD1 | TRBV2 | CASSEGTGGKAEAFF | TGTGCCAGCAGTGAAGGCACAGGGGGTAAGGCTGAAGCTTTCTTT
13 | TRBJ1-4 | NA | TRBD1 | TRBV6-1 | CASSERQGVKLFF | TGTGCCAGCAGTGAAAGACAGGGTGTGAAACTGTTTTTT
17 | TRBJ1-4 | NA | TRBD1 | TRBV16 | CASSQSRQGQLIEKLFF | TGTGCCAGCAGCCAATCGAGACAGGGACAACTGATAGAAAAACTGTTTTTT
14 | TRBJ2-7 | NA | TRBD2 | TRBV19 | CASSVGGRAYEQYF | TGTGCCAGTAGTGTGGGGGGGAGGGCCTACGAGCAGTACTTC
14 | TRBJ1-3 | few | NA | TRBV9 | CASSDQVAGNTIYF | TGTGCCAGCAGCGATCAGGTTGCTGGAAACACCATATATTTT